This T cell receptor (beta chain) was found in a study of blood T cell repertoires in COVID-19. The wider study: Donors in the United States, Italy and Spain gave samples during acute or convalescent COVID-19. The analysed material was cDNA or gDNA that came from T cells, B-cell-depleted T cells, or PBMCs.

The authors' processing: Estimates of nucleated cell counts were drawn from the amplification of reference gene primers. TCRdb keeps only in-frame clones here, not all; method: immunoSEQ multiplex PCR. For V, J and clone size, that table is used; D and trimming come from the DNA. This sample has 250,000 to 300,000 clones, with 86% found just once. There are 13 residues in the CDR3. The germline gives CDR1 SQVTM, CDR2 ANQGSEA. V was clipped by 2 bases and J by 4 bases; unmatched bases: 2. This TCR was sampled from a young man with active or convalescent COVID-19. Sequences were obtained from peripheral blood. This sequence joins TRBV29-1 and TRBJ2-3; 8 bases are a match to TRBD2. CDR3 bases: TGCAGCGTTGAAAGCGGGGGTCCAGATACGCAGTATTTT. Its translation is CSVESGGPDTQYF.